These 15 T cell receptor beta chains were all obtained from the same sample, sequenced in a study of shared clonotypes between healthy human individuals. Selected positively for CCR7 and CD45RO-negative, naive CD8 cells excluded terminally differentiated effector memory CD45RA+ cells. Sequencing was performed with immunoSEQ multiplex PCR; in TCRdb, only in-frame clones are kept and a portion is missing. Of about 2 million clones in the sample, approximately 95% are singletons; the top ten hold 1% to 1.5%. Sequencing was done on a sample of naive CD8+ T cells sorted from blood. The receptors shown here come from a man in his late teens or twenties in good health.

This chain uses TRBV27 with TRBJ1-1; weak D call: TRBD1 (5 bases). The CDR3 contains 15 residues. Germline V lookup: CDR1 MNHEY, CDR2 SMNVEV (reference sequence). V gave up 4 bases and J gave up 8 bases, with 20 bases separating them. The CDR3 DNA follows: TGTGCCAGCAGTTCCCTCCCCCGGGACCAAAGCGAAGCTTTCTTT. Translation gives CASSSLPRDQSEAFF.

The genes are TRBV6-6 and TRBJ2-5; TRBD1 might be the D (5 bases). Trimming cost V 6 bases and J 5 bases, with 16 bases left between them. This CDR3 is built from 14 residues. Germline lookup yields CDR1 MNHNY and CDR2 SVGAGI (reference sequence). CDR3 DNA sequence: TGTGCCAGCAGACTGGACGCGAAGGGGGAGACCCAGTACTTC. It specifies CASRLDAKGETQYF.

J is TRBJ1-1 and V is TRBV19, with 8 bases aligning to TRBD1. The CDR3 is made up of 14 amino acids. The V and J ends lost 6 bases and 4 bases, in that order; junction bases with no gene match: 7. The germline V gene encodes CDR1 LNHDA and CDR2 SQIVND (reference sequence). The DNA of the CDR3 is TGTGCCAGTAGAGACGACAGGGGATCCACTGAAGCTTTCTTT. Its protein is CASRDDRGSTEAFF.

The chain has TRBV19 and TRBJ2-1, with 11 positions matching TRBD2. Germline CDR1 and CDR2: LNHDA and SQIVND (reference sequence). J lost 6 bases, V lost 5 bases, and 18 bases had no gene match. This CDR3 is 19 amino acids long. Written as DNA, the CDR3 is TGTGCCAGTAGTCCATTTTCCGGACTAGCGGGTGCACCTGGCAATGAGCAGTTCTTC. It yields the protein CASSPFSGLAGAPGNEQFF.

The rearrangement uses TRBV5-4 and TRBJ2-7; no clear D gene. The V end was cut by 4 bases, the J end by 6 bases, with 17 bases between. This CDR3 has 14 amino acids. The germline gives CDR1 SGHNT, CDR2 YYREEE (reference sequence). CDR3 bases: TGTGCCAGCAGCCGTATGGGCCCAGTTACCGAGCAGTACTTC. Encoded protein: CASSRMGPVTEQYF.

The chain is built from TRBV28 and TRBJ2-7, with D uncertain. Between the trimmed V and J ends, which lost 6 bases and 4 bases, there was a span of 10 bases. Germline V CDR1 and CDR2: MDHEN, SYDVKM. The CDR3 consists of 12 residues. The CDR3 DNA is TGTGCCAGCAGCATAACAGAGTACGAGCAGTACTTC. Protein: CASSITEYEQYF.

The rearrangement links TRBV25-1 to TRBJ2-1; 9 nucleotides line up with TRBD2. Germline V gene sequence: CDR1 MGHDK, CDR2 SYGVNS. The CDR3 extends over 16 amino acids. J gave up 9 bases and V 0 bases, and 9 bases lay outside the gene matches. CDR3 region: CASSEYTAGGWSEQFF. CDR3 DNA sequence: TGTGCCAGCAGTGAATATACAGCGGGAGGATGGAGTGAGCAGTTCTTC.

The gene calls are TRBV7-9 and TRBJ1-5, with 7 bases that match TRBD1. J lost 4 bases, V lost 1 base, and 4 bases had no gene match. Germline V CDR1 and CDR2: SEHNR, FQNEAQ (reference sequence). This CDR3 has 15 residues. The CDR3 region has the DNA TGTGCCAGCAGCTTAGGGACAGGTGAAAATCAGCCCCAGCATTTT. Translating gives CASSLGTGENQPQHF.

V and J are TRBV5-8 and TRBJ2-7; D not certain. Germline V gene data show CDR1 as SGHTS and CDR2 as YDEGEE. The germline V and J ends were trimmed by 2 bases and 5 bases, with 20 bases remaining between them. This CDR3 has 16 residues. The CDR3 here is CASSFDSPGVRNEQYF. CDR3 coding DNA: TGTGCCAGCAGCTTCGACTCCCCTGGGGTCAGAAACGAGCAGTACTTC.

This chain joins TRBV6-1 and TRBJ1-5; tentatively, D is TRBD1 (5 bases). Trimming shortened V by 6 bases and J by 1 base, and 13 bases separated the two germline ends. The CDR3 has 15 residues. Germline lookup yields CDR1 MNHNS and CDR2 SASEGT. The CDR3 bases are TGTGCCAGCAGGGACATACAGCCAAGCAATCAGCCCCAGCATTTT. It encodes CASRDIQPSNQPQHF.

About this clone: Other DNA sequences in this specimen translate into the identical CDR3. This sequence joins TRBV6-6 and TRBJ1-1; D uncertain. Germline V gives CDR1 MNHNY, CDR2 SVGAGI (reference sequence). With 5 bases removed from V and 2 bases from J, the gap between germline ends came to 9 bases. The CDR3 is 13 residues long. CDR3 protein: CASSPGGNTEAFF. The DNA of the CDR3 is TGTGCCAGCAGTCCGGGCGGCAACACTGAAGCTTTCTTT.

Concerning this clone: Other DNA sequences of this sample code for an identical CDR3. The chain combines TRBV27 with TRBJ2-7; TRBD1 agrees at 7 bases. CDR3 size: 13 residues. J gave up 3 bases and V 3 bases, and 2 bases lay outside the gene matches. From germline, CDR1 is MNHEY and CDR2 SMNVEV (reference sequence). The CDR3 spells CASSFRTGYEQYF. The CDR3, as DNA: TGTGCCAGCAGTTTTAGGACAGGCTACGAGCAGTACTTC.

The chain is built from TRBV5-5 and TRBJ1-5; D might be TRBD1 (6 bases). The germline V and J ends were trimmed by 0 bases and 6 bases, with 19 bases remaining between them. This CDR3 is built from 17 residues. Germline V gene sequence: CDR1 SGHKS, CDR2 YYEKEE (reference sequence). CDR3 in DNA: TGTGCCAGCAGCTTGGGGCCAGCAGGGGAACGCAGTCAGCCCCAGCATTTT. Translation: CASSLGPAGERSQPQHF.

The gene calls are TRBV9 and TRBJ2-5; 10 bases match TRBD1. The CDR3 spans 16 residues. Looked up from germline, CDR1 is SGDLS and CDR2 is YYNGEE. Trimming cost V 4 bases and J 4 bases; bases outside gene matches: 10. The CDR3 is CASSSSGTGDPETQYF. Here the CDR3 DNA reads TGTGCCAGCAGCTCATCCGGGACAGGGGACCCAGAGACCCAGTACTTC.

The chain joins TRBV5-1 to TRBJ2-1; 9 bases fit TRBD2. The J segment lost 8 bases and the V segment lost 0 bases, leaving 6 bases of the junction unmatched. CDR1 and CDR2 (germline): SGHRS, YFSETQ. The CDR3 length is 15 residues. CDR3 region: CASSLEAGGPDEQFF. The CDR3 DNA sequence: TGCGCCAGCAGCTTGGAGGCGGGAGGGCCGGATGAGCAGTTCTTC.